Listed below are T cell receptor beta chains from one sample, sequenced in a study of blood T cell repertoires in COVID-19. The method was immunoSEQ multiplex PCR; TCRdb's version includes in-frame clones alone and lacks a portion of them. Of around 390,000 clones listed, around nine tenths were seen once; the top ten hold roughly 9.4%. Sequencing was carried out using PBMCs or T cells enriched from blood (not recorded which). The receptors stem from a woman aged 45-59 years who had recovered from COVID-19. Both conserved end residues are part of each CDR3. The order of the fields is CDR3 length, clone size, V gene, D gene, J gene, CDR3 DNA, CDR3 protein. The D gene is left open where the match is weak. A clone size is listed for some rows: how often the clone was seen (once, few, many), or a class if it is expanded.

length: 14; size: -; V: TRBV20-1; D: TRBD1; J: TRBJ2-1; DNA: TGCAGTGCTAGTGTGGGACAGTTTTACAATGAGCAGTTCTTC; CDR3: CSASVGQFYNEQFF
length: 13; size: -; V: TRBV29-1; D: -; J: TRBJ1-5; DNA: TGCAGCGTTGGAGGGCAGGACAATCAGCCCCAGCATTTT; CDR3: CSVGGQDNQPQHF
length: 16; size: once; V: TRBV4-2; D: -; J: TRBJ1-1; DNA: TGTGCCAGCAGCCAAGAGATCGGGGTCCGCAACACTGAAGCTTTCTTT; CDR3: CASSQEIGVRNTEAFF
length: 15; size: -; V: TRBV4-3; D: -; J: TRBJ2-5; DNA: TGCGCCAGCAGCCAAGGCGTACTCCCAGGAGAGACCCAGTACTTC; CDR3: CASSQGVLPGETQYF
length: 20; size: -; V: TRBV12-5; D: TRBD1; J: TRBJ2-2; DNA: TGTGCTAGTGGTTCGCGAGTTCGAACCGGACAGGGCTATTACACCGGGGAGCTGTTTTTT; CDR3: CASGSRVRTGQGYYTGELFF
length: 16; size: -; V: TRBV18; D: TRBD1; J: TRBJ2-7; DNA: TGTGCCAGCTCACCAACAACAGGGGGCCAGACTAGGGAGCAGTACTTC; CDR3: CASSPTTGGQTREQYF
length: 16; size: -; V: TRBV10-3; D: -; J: TRBJ1-1; DNA: TGTGCCATCAGCGACCCGTCGTCAGGTTCTCTCACTGAAGCTTTCTTT; CDR3: CAISDPSSGSLTEAFF
length: 15; size: -; V: TRBV7-2; D: -; J: TRBJ1-2; DNA: TGTGCCAGCAGACCTCGACAGACTGATAACTATGGCTACACCTTC; CDR3: CASRPRQTDNYGYTF
length: 17; size: -; V: TRBV5-8; D: TRBD1; J: TRBJ1-2; DNA: TGTGCCAGCAGCTTGTCATTTACAGGGGCCTATAACTATGGCTACACCTTC; CDR3: CASSLSFTGAYNYGYTF
length: 14; size: -; V: TRBV24-1; D: -; J: TRBJ1-1; DNA: TGTGCCACCCGAGAAGGACAGTTGAACACTGAAGCTTTCTTT; CDR3: CATREGQLNTEAFF
length: 16; size: -; V: TRBV7-9; D: TRBD2; J: TRBJ2-5; DNA: TGTGCCAGCAGCTTAGTGGGGGGGTGGTACCAAGAGACCCAGTACTTC; CDR3: CASSLVGGWYQETQYF
length: 15; size: -; V: TRBV9; D: -; J: TRBJ2-5; DNA: TGTGCCAGCAGCGTAGGGGCTATTCTGGGAGAGACCCAGTACTTC; CDR3: CASSVGAILGETQYF
length: 14; size: -; V: TRBV7-2; D: -; J: TRBJ1-2; DNA: TGTGCCAGCAGCTCCCCCTTGCGCGGCTATGGCTACACCTTC; CDR3: CASSSPLRGYGYTF
length: 18; size: -; V: TRBV7-2; D: -; J: TRBJ1-2; DNA: TGTGCCAGCAGCTTCTACAGGATGGGGGGTCGTTCTAACTATGGCTACACCTTC; CDR3: CASSFYRMGGRSNYGYTF
length: 16; size: -; V: TRBV6-2/TRBV6-3; D: -; J: TRBJ2-2; DNA: TGTGCCAGCAGCGAGCACGGGGGGCAAAACACCGGGGAGCTGTTTTTT; CDR3: CASSEHGGQNTGELFF
length: 14; size: few; V: TRBV27; D: -; J: TRBJ1-1; DNA: TGTGCCAGCAGCGTCTCGACAGCTAACACTGAAGCTTTCTTT; CDR3: CASSVSTANTEAFF
length: 19; size: -; V: TRBV27; D: -; J: TRBJ1-3; DNA: TGTGCCAGCACTCACATCCTGGGGCAGGGGCGAATCTCTGGAAACACCATATATTTT; CDR3: CASTHILGQGRISGNTIYF
length: 16; size: -; V: TRBV6-1; D: TRBD1; J: TRBJ2-3; DNA: TGTGCCAGCAGTGAAGTCCCGGGACAGGGAACAGATACGCAGTATTTT; CDR3: CASSEVPGQGTDTQYF
length: 15; size: -; V: TRBV19; D: -; J: TRBJ2-2; DNA: TGTGCCAGTAGCCCCGTGAGGCTAAACACCGGGGAGCTGTTTTTT; CDR3: CASSPVRLNTGELFF
length: 18; size: -; V: TRBV11-2; D: TRBD1; J: TRBJ1-2; DNA: TGTGCCAGCAGATCTCGGGGACAGGGGACCCCTTCTAACTATGGCTACACCTTC; CDR3: CASRSRGQGTPSNYGYTF
length: 16; size: -; V: TRBV3-1/TRBV3-2; D: -; J: TRBJ2-1; DNA: TGTGCCAGCAGCCCTCGGGCGGGTCTCTCAAACAATGAGCAGTTCTTC; CDR3: CASSPRAGLSNNEQFF
length: 12; size: -; V: TRBV18; D: -; J: TRBJ1-1; DNA: TGTGCCAGCTCACCGCCTGATTCCAGGGCTTTCTTT; CDR3: CASSPPDSRAFF
length: 16; size: -; V: TRBV9; D: TRBD2; J: TRBJ2-3; DNA: TGTGCCAGCAGCACCCAAGAGCGGGGGGCCCTAGGTACGCAGTATTTT; CDR3: CASSTQERGALGTQYF
length: 13; size: -; V: TRBV28; D: TRBD1; J: TRBJ2-7; DNA: TGTGCCAGCAGCTTGACAGGGATGTACGAGCAGTACTTC; CDR3: CASSLTGMYEQYF
length: 19; size: -; V: TRBV27; D: TRBD2; J: TRBJ2-1; DNA: TGTGCCAGCAGTTTATATAAAATCCGTCCTAGCGGGGAAGGTAGTGAGCAGTTCTTC; CDR3: CASSLYKIRPSGEGSEQFF
length: 11; size: many; V: TRBV29-1; D: -; J: TRBJ1-2; DNA: TGCAGCGTTCCAGGGTGGATGGGCTACACCTTC; CDR3: CSVPGWMGYTF